These 12 T cell receptor beta chains were sequenced from one sample in a study of cytomegalovirus exposure and HLA in healthy donors. Researchers ran the PCR with 60 Vbeta and 13 Jbeta primers. Only in-frame clones appear in the TCRdb table, and some are missing; sequencing was by immunoSEQ multiplex PCR. Here the sample spans almost 200,000 clones, around 79% being singletons. Sample: PBMCs. These receptors were taken from a male donor in good health and CMV-seropositive.

V is TRBV19 and J is TRBJ1-3, with 11 bases matching TRBD1. The CDR3 loop spans 16 amino acids. The V gene's germline CDR1 is LNHDA and CDR2 SQIVND (reference sequence). Losses at the gene ends were 8 bases for V and 0 bases for J; bases not matched to a gene: 6. The CDR3 loop is CASVGQGAHSGNTIYF. CDR3 DNA: TGTGCCAGTGTCGGACAGGGGGCCCACTCTGGAAACACCATATATTTT.

V is TRBV7-3 and J is TRBJ2-2, with 9 bases that match TRBD1. Germline V gene data show CDR1 as SGHTA and CDR2 as FQGTGA. The CDR3 has 16 amino acids. J gave up 6 bases and V 5 bases, and 10 bases lay outside the gene matches. The CDR3 spells CASSPSPGQGAGELFF. CDR3 nucleotide sequence: TGTGCCAGCAGCCCCTCCCCGGGACAGGGAGCCGGGGAGCTGTTTTTT.

This clone was found a few times. The chain combines TRBV9 with TRBJ2-3; TRBD1 might be the D (5 bases). Germline CDR1 reads SGDLS; CDR2 reads YYNGEE. V was pared by 0 bases and J by 2 bases, with 13 bases between. The CDR3 runs to 16 residues. CDR3 region: CASSVAGRTYTDTQYF. For the CDR3, the DNA is TGTGCCAGCAGCGTAGCAGGGCGGACGTACACAGATACGCAGTATTTT.

The sample holds one count of this clone. This sequence joins TRBV5-1 and TRBJ2-1; D might be TRBD2 (6 bases). The CDR3 is 16 amino acids. The V end was cut by 0 bases, the J end by 8 bases, with 18 bases between. Looked up from germline, CDR1 is SGHRS and CDR2 is YFSETQ. CDR3 nucleotides: TGCGCCAGCAGCTTGGGGGGGACTCACGGGGCCGATGAGCAGTTCTTC. Protein sequence: CASSLGGTHGADEQFF. The variable domain in full, with the rest retrieved from reference TRBV5-1 and TRBJ2-1, is KAGVTQTPRYLIKTRGQQVTLSCSPISGHRSVSWYQQTPGQGLQFLFEYFSETQRNKGNFPGRFSGRQFSNSRSEMNVSTLELGDSALYLCASSLGGTHGADEQFFGPGTRLTVL.

The chain is built from TRBV4-1 and TRBJ2-7, with D possibly TRBD2 on 6 matching bases. CDR1 and CDR2 from the germline V gene are MGHRA and YSYEKL. This CDR3 is built from 19 residues. V shed 1 base and J shed 2 bases, with 24 bases lying between them. For the CDR3, the DNA is TGCGCCAGCAGCCAAGCCAAGAACCGAATCGGGACGGGGGCCTACGAGCAGTACTTC. Encoded protein: CASSQAKNRIGTGAYEQYF.

The rearrangement joins TRBV5-6 to TRBJ2-5, with a tentative D call TRBD1 (5 bases). Germline CDR1 reads SGHDT; CDR2 reads YYEEEE. The CDR3 extends over 14 amino acids. Trimming took 5 bases from V and 5 from J, leaving 16 bases between them. CDR3 DNA sequence: TGTGCCAGCAGATTACGGCCAGGGTGGGAGACCCAGTACTTC. As protein: CASRLRPGWETQYF.

The CDR3 DNA is TGCGCCAGCAGCTTACAGGGTACTACAGATACGCAGTATTTT. Protein sequence: CASSLQGTTDTQYF. The gene calls are TRBV5-1 and TRBJ2-3; maybe TRBD1 (6 bases). Germline values: CDR1 SGHRS, CDR2 YFSETQ. Trimming took off 2 bases at V and 3 bases at J, with 10 bases between the two ends. CDR3 length: 14 residues.

V and J are TRBV19 and TRBJ2-7; 9 bases map to TRBD1. J lost 2 bases, V lost 4 bases, and 6 bases had no gene match. Germline V CDR1 and CDR2: LNHDA, SQIVND (reference sequence). This CDR3 region has 15 residues. CDR3 loop: CASSTRGQGAYEQYF. CDR3 sequence (DNA): TGTGCCAGTAGTACCCGGGGACAGGGAGCCTACGAGCAGTACTTC.

The rearrangement uses TRBV5-6 and TRBJ2-7; 8 bases map to TRBD2. Germline CDR1 reads SGHDT; CDR2 reads YYEEEE. Trimming at V came to 3 bases and at J to 3 bases, leaving 11 bases not matched to a gene. CDR3 size: 16 residues. The CDR3 loop reads CASSWRGGTPIYEQYF. The CDR3 DNA follows: TGTGCCAGCAGCTGGCGCGGGGGGACACCCATCTACGAGCAGTACTTC.

The chain has TRBV21-1 and TRBJ2-7; the DNA was not used to check the table's D call, TRBD1. TRBV21-1 is a listed pseudogene. CDR3 length: 15 residues. The CDR3 DNA sequence: TGTGCCAGCAGCAAAGCCCCAGGGCTCTCCTACGAGCAGTACTTC. Protein: CASSKAPGLSYEQYF.

This clone appeared a single time. The chain joins TRBV29-1 to TRBJ2-2; D perhaps matches TRBD2 (5 bases). Trimming cost V 7 bases and J 0 bases, with 12 bases left between them. Germline V gives CDR1 SQVTM, CDR2 ANQGSEA. The CDR3 runs to 14 residues. The CDR3 region is CSGRERSNTGELFF. The CDR3 DNA reads as TGCAGCGGCCGCGAGCGGTCGAACACCGGGGAGCTGTTTTTT.

The chain employs TRBV7-9 and TRBJ2-1; D not certain. The CDR3 spans 15 residues. The germline CDR1 and CDR2 sequences are SEHNR and FQNEAQ (reference sequence). Trimming took 1 base from V and 2 from J, leaving 9 bases between them. The CDR3 is CASSLVQSPYNEQFF. In nucleotides, the CDR3 is TGTGCCAGCAGCTTAGTTCAAAGCCCCTACAATGAGCAGTTCTTC.